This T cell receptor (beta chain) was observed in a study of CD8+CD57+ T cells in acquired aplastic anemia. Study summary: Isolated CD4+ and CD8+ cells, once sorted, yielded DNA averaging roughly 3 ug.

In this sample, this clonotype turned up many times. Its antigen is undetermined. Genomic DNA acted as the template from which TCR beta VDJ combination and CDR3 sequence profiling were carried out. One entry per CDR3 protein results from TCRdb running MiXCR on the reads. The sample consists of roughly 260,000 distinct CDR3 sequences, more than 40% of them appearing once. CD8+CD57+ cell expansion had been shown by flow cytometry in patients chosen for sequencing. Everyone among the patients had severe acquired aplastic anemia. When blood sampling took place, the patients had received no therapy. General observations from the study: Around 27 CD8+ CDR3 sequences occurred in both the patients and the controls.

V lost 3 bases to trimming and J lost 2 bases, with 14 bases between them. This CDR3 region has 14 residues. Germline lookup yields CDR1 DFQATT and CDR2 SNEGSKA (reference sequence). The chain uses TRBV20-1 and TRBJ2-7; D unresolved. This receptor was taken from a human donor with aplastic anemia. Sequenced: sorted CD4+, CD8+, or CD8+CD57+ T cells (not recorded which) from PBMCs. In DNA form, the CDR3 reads TGCAGTGCTAGGGGCGAGCACTTCACCTACGAGCAGTACTTC. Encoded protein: CSARGEHFTYEQYF.